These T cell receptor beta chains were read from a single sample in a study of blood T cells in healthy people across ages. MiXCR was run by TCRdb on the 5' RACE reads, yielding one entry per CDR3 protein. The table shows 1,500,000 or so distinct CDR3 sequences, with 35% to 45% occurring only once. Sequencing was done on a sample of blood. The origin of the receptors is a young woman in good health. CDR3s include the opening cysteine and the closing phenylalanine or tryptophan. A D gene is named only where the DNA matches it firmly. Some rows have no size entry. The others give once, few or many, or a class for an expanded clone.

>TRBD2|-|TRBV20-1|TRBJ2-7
TGCAGTGCTGAGACTAGCGGGTTCTACGAGCAGTACTTC
CSAETSGFYEQYF
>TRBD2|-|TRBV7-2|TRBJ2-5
TGTGCCAGCAGCCCCAGACTAGCGGCTCGTCAGACCCAGTACTTC
CASSPRLAARQTQYF
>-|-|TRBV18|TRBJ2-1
TGTGCCAGCTCACCACGAGGGACAATCTACAATGAGCAGTTCTTC
CASSPRGTIYNEQFF
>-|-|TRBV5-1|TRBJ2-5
TGCGCCAGCAGCTTTCTACGTGGCGGCCACCAAGAGACCCAGTACTTC
CASSFLRGGHQETQYF
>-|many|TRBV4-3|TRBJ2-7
TGCGCCAGCAGCCAAGGACGGACCTACGAGCAGTACTTC
CASSQGRTYEQYF
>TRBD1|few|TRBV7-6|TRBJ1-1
TGTGCCAGCAGCTTAGAAACCGGGACAGTCCACACTGAAGCTTTCTTT
CASSLETGTVHTEAFF
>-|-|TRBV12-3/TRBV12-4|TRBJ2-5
TGTGCCAGCAGTTCAGACGTCCAGACCCAGTACTTC
CASSSDVQTQYF
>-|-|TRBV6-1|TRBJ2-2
TGTGCCAGCAGTGAACGGCAGATGGACACCGGGGAGCTGTTTTTT
CASSERQMDTGELFF
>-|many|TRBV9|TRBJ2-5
TGTGCCAGCAGCGTAGTGGGTGCAGGGGAGACCCAGTACTTC
CASSVVGAGETQYF
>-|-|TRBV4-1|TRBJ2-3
TGCGCCAGCAGCCAAGAGTCGGGGACCACAGATACGCAGTATTTT
CASSQESGTTDTQYF
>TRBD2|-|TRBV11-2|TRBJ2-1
TGTGCCAGCAGCTTAGATCATCCCGGGACTAGCGGGTTTATGTTCTTC
CASSLDHPGTSGFMFF
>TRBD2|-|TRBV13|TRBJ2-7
TGTGCCAGCAGCTTAGCGGGGGGGCCCCGCTCGTTCATTTACGAGCAGTACTTC
CASSLAGGPRSFIYEQYF
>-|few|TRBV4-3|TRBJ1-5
TGCGCCAGCAGCCAAGATACAGGGAGGTTTCAGCCCCAGCATTTT
CASSQDTGRFQPQHF
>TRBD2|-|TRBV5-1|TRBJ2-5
TGCGCCAGCAGCTTGGGACTAGCGGGAATCCAAGAGACCCAGTACTTC
CASSLGLAGIQETQYF
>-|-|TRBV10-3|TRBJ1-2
TGTGCCATCAGTGACAGGGGCTATGGCTACACCTTC
CAISDRGYGYTF
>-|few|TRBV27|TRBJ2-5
TGTGCCAGCAGTCTTTGGTGGGGTGAGGAGACCCAGTACTTC
CASSLWWGEETQYF